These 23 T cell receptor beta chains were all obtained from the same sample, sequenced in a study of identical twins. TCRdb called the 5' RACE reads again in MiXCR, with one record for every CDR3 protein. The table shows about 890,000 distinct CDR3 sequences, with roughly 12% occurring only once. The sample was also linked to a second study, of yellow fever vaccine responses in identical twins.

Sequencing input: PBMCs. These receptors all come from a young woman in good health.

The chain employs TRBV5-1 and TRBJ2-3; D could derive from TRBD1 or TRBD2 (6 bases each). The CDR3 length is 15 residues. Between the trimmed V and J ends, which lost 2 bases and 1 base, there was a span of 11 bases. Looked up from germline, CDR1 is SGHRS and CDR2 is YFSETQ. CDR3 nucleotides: TGCGCCAGCAGCTTCCACAGGGAGGGCACAGATACGCAGTATTTT. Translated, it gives CASSFHREGTDTQYF.

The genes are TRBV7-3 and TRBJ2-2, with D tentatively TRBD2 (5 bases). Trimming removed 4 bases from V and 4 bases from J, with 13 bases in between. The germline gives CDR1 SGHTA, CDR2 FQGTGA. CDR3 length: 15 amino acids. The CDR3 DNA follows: TGTGCCAGCAGCTGGGAGTCCCGAGGCACCGGGGAGCTGTTTTTT. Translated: CASSWESRGTGELFF.

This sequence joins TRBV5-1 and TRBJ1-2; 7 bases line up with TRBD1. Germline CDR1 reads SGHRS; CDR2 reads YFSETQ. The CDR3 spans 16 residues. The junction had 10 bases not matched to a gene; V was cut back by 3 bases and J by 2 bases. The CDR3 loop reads CASSSLGQAENYGYTF. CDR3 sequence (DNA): TGCGCCAGCAGCTCTCTCGGACAGGCCGAAAACTATGGCTACACCTTC.

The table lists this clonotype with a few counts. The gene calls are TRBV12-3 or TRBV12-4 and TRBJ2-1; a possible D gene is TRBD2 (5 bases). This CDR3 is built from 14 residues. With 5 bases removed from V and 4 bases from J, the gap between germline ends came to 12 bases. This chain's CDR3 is CASSTSAAYNEQFF. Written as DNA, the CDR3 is TGTGCCAGCAGTACTAGTGCAGCTTACAATGAGCAGTTCTTC.

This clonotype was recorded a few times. In nucleotides, the CDR3 is TGCGCCAGCAGCTCTGGACCGACCCCGGGGGAGCTGTTTTTT. It is translated as CASSSGPTPGELFF. The V and J genes are TRBV5-1 and TRBJ2-2; D gene unclear. Germline V gene data show CDR1 as SGHRS and CDR2 as YFSETQ. This CDR3 is 14 amino acids long. Trimming shortened V by 3 bases and J by 8 bases, and 14 bases separated the two germline ends.

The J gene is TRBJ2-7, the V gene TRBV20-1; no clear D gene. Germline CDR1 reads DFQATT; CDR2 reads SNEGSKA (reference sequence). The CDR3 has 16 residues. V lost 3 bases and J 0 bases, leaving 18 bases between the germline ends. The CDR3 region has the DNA TGCAGTGCTAGCCGCCTTGCGGTCCGAAGCTCCTACGAGCAGTACTTC. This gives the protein CSASRLAVRSSYEQYF.

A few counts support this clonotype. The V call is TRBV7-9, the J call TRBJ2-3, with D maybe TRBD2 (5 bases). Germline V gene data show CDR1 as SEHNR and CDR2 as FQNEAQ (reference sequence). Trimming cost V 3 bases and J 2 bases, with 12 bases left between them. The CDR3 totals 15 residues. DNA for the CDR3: TGTGCCAGCAGCTTTCGAGGGCGATACACAGATACGCAGTATTTT. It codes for CASSFRGRYTDTQYF.

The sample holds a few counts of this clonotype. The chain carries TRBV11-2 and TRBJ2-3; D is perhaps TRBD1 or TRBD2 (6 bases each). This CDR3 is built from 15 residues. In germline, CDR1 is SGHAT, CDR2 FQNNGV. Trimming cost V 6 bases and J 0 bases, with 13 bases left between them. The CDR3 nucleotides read TGTGCCAGCAGAGAGAGGGGGAGGAGCACAGATACGCAGTATTTT. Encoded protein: CASRERGRSTDTQYF.

The CDR3 nucleotides read TGCGCCAGCAGCAACACAGGGATCGGGGAGCTGTTTTTT. Its translation is CASSNTGIGELFF. The rearrangement uses TRBV5-1 and TRBJ2-2; a possible D gene is TRBD1 (6 bases). Per germline, CDR1 SGHRS and CDR2 YFSETQ. Trimming cost V 4 bases and J 7 bases, with 11 bases left between them. There are 13 residues in the CDR3. Drawing the rest from reference TRBV5-1 and TRBJ2-2, the complete variable domain is KAGVTQTPRYLIKTRGQQVTLSCSPISGHRSVSWYQQTPGQGLQFLFEYFSETQRNKGNFPGRFSGRQFSNSRSEMNVSTLELGDSALYLCASSNTGIGELFFGEGSRLTVL.

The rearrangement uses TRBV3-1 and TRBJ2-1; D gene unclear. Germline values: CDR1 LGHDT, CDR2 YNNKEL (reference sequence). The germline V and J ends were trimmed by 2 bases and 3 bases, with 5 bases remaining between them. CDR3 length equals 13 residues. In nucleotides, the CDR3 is TGTGCCAGCAGCCAACACGGCTACAATGAGCAGTTCTTC. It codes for CASSQHGYNEQFF.

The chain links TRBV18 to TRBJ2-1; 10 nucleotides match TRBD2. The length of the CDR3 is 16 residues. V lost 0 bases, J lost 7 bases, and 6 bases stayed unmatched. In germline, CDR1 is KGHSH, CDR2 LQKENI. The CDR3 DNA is TGTGCCAGCTCACCACCCGTAGCGGGGGGCACTAATGAGCAGTTCTTC. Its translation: CASSPPVAGGTNEQFF.

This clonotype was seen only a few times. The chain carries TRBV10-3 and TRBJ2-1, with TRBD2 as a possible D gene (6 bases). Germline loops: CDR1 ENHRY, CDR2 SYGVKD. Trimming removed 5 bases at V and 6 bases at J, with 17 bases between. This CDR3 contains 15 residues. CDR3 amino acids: CAISSLEGSGNEQFF. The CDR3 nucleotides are TGTGCCATCAGTTCACTGGAGGGTAGCGGCAATGAGCAGTTCTTC.

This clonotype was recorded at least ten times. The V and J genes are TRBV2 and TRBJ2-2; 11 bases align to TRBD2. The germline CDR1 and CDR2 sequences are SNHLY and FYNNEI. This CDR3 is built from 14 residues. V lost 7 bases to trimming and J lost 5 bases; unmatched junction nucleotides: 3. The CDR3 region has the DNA TGTGCCAGCAAAACTAGCGGGAGTACCGGGGAGCTGTTTTTT. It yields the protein CASKTSGSTGELFF.

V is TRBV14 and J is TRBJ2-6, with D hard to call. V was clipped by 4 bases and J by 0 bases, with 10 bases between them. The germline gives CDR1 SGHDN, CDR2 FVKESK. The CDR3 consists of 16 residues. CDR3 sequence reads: CASSRIISSGANVLTF. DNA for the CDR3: TGTGCCAGCAGCCGAATTATCAGCTCTGGGGCCAACGTCCTGACTTTC.

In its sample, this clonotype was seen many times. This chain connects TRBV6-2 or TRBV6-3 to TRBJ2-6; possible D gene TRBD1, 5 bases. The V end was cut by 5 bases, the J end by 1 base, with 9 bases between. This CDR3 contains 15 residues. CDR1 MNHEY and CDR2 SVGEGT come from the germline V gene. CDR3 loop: CASSGTGSGANVLTF. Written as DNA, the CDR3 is TGTGCCAGCAGTGGAACAGGATCTGGGGCCAACGTCCTGACTTTC.

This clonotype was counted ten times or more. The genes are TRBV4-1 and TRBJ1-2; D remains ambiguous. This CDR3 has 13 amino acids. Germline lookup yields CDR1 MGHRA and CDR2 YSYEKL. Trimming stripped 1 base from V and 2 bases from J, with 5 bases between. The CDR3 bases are TGCGCCAGCAGCCAAGGGACGAACTATGGCTACACCTTC. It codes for CASSQGTNYGYTF.

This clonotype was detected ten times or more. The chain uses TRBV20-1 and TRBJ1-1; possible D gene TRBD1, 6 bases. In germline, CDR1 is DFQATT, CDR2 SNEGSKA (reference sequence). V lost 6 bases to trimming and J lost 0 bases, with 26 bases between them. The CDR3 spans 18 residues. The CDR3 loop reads CSAIPVSEEGGMNTEAFF. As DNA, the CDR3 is TGCAGTGCAATTCCCGTTTCGGAAGAAGGGGGAATGAACACTGAAGCTTTCTTT.

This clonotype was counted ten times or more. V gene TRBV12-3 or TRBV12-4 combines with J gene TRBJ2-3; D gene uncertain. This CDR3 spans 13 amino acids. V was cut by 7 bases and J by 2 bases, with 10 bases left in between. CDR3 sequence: CASNNRVTDTQYF. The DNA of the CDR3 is TGTGCCAGCAACAACAGAGTCACAGATACGCAGTATTTT.

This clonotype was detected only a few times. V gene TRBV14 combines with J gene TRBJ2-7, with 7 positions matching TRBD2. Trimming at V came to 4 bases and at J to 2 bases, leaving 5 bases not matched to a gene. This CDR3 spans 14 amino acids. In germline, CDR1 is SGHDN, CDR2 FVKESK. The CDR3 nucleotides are TGTGCCAGCAGCCGAGACCTAGCGGCCTACGAGCAGTACTTC. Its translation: CASSRDLAAYEQYF.

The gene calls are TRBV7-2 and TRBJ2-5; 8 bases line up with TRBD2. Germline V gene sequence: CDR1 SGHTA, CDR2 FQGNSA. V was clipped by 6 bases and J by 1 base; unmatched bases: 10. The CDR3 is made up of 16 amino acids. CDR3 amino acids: CASSPDQLAAQETQYF. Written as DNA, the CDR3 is TGTGCCAGCAGTCCCGACCAACTAGCGGCCCAAGAGACCCAGTACTTC.

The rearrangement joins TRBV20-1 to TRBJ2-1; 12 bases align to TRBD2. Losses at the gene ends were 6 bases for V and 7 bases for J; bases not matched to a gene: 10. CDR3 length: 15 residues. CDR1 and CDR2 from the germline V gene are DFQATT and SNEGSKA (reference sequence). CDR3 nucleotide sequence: TGCAGTGCGAGGGGACTAGCGGGCGTTATGAATGAGCAGTTCTTC. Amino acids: CSARGLAGVMNEQFF.

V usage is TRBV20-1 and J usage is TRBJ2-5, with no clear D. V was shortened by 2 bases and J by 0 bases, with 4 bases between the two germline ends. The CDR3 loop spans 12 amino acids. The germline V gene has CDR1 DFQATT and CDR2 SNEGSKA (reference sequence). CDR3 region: CSARLYQETQYF. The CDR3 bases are TGCAGTGCTAGACTGTACCAAGAGACCCAGTACTTC.

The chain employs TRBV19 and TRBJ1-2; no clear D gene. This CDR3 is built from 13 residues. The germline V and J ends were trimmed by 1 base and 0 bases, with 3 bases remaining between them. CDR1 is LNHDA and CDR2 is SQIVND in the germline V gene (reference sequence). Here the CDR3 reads CASSIGTNYGYTF. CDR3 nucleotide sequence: TGTGCCAGTAGTATAGGGACTAACTATGGCTACACCTTC.